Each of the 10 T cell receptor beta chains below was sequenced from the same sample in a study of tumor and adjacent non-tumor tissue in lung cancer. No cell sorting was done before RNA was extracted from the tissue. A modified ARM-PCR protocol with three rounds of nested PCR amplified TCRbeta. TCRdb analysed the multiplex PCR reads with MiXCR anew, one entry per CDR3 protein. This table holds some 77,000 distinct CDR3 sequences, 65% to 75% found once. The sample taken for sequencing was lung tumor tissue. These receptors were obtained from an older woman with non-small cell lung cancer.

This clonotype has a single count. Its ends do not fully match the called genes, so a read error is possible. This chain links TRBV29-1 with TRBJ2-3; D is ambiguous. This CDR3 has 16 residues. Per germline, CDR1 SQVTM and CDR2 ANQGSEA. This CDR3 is CSVEGHLKTDLHMQYF. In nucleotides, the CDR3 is TGCAGCGTTGAAGGACATCTAAAAACAGACTTGCATATGCAGTATTTC.

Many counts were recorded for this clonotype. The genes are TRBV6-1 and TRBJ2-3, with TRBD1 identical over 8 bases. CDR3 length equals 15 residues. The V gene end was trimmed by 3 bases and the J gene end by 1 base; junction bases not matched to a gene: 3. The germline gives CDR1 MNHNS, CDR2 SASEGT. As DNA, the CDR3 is TGTGCCAGCAGTGAGACAGGGGCTCGCACAGATACGCAGTATTTT. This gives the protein CASSETGARTDTQYF.

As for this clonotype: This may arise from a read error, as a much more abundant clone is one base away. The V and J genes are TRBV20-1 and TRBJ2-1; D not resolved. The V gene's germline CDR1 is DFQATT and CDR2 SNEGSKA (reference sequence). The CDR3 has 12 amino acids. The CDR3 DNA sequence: TGCAGTGTTAGAGGTCGGATGAATGAGCAGTTCTTC. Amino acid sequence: CSVRGRMNEQFF.

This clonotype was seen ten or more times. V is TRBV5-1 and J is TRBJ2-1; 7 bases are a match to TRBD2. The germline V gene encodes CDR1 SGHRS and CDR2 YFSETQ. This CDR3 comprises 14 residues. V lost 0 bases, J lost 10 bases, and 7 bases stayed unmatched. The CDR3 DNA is TGCGCCAGCAGCTTGGGAGGGGAGGGCGACGAGCAGTTCTTC. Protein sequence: CASSLGGEGDEQFF.

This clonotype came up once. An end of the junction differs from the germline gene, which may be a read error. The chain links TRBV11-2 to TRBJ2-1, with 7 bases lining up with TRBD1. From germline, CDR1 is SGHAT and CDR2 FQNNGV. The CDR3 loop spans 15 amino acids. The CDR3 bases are TGTGCTAGCAGCTTTCTTAACAGGGGTGATGGTGAGCAGTTCTTC. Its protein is CASSFLNRGDGEQFF.

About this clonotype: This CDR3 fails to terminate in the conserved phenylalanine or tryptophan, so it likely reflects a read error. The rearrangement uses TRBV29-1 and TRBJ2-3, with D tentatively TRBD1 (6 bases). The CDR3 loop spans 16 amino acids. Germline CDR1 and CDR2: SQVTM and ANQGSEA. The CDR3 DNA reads TGCTGCGCCCGTACCCAGGGGAACGGGAAGTCTGATACGCAGTATTTG. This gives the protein CCARTQGNGKSDTQYL.

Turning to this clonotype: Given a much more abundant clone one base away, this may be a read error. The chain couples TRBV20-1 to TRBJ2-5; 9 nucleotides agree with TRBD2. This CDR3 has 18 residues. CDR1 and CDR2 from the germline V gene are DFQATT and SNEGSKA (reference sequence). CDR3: CSAHDSGRSNSYEETQCF. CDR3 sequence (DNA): TGCAGTGCTCACGATAGCGGGAGATCTAACAGCTATGAAGAGACCCAGTGCTTC.

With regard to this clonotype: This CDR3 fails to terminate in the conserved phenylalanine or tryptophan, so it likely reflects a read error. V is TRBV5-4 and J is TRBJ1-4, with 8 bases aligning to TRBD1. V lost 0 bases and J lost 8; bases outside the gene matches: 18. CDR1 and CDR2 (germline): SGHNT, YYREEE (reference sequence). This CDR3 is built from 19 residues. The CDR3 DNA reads TGTGCCAGCAGCTTGGCGCTAATGTTCGGTAAGACAGGGGTGGAAAAACTGTTTCTT. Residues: CASSLALMFGKTGVEKLFL.

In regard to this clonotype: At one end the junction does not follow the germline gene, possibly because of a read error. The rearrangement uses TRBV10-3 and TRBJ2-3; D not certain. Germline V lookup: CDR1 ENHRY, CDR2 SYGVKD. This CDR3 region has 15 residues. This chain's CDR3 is CTIKAVAFITDTQYF. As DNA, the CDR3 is TGTACCATCAAGGCGGTGGCCTTTATAACAGATACGCAGTATTTT.

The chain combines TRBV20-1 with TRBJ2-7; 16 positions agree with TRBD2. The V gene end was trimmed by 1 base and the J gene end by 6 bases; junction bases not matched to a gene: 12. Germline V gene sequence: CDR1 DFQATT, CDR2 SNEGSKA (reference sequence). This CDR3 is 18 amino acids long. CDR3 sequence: CSARGPGLAGGLVSEQYF. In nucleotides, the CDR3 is TGCAGTGCTAGAGGACCGGGACTAGCGGGAGGGCTGGTCTCCGAGCAGTACTTC.